What follows are 24 T cell receptor beta chains derived from one specimen sequenced in a study of blood T cell repertoires in COVID-19. Produced via immunoSEQ multiplex PCR; TCRdb's table is partial and in-frame only. The sample lists roughly 150,000 clones, roughly 88% occurring once. The source material was PBMCs or T cells enriched from blood (not recorded which). The receptors were gathered from a man aged 50-59 years who had recovered from COVID-19.

This chain uses TRBV7-2 with TRBJ2-4, with TRBD1 matching over 7 bases. V trimming: 1 base; J trimming: 4 bases; junction bases outside the gene matches: 1. CDR1 and CDR2 from the germline V gene are SGHTA and FQGNSA. This CDR3 has 14 residues. CDR3 coding DNA: TGTGCCAGCAGCTTAGGGACAGGAAAAAACATTCAGTACTTC. Protein sequence: CASSLGTGKNIQYF.

This chain joins TRBV18 and TRBJ1-2; D gene ambiguous. The CDR3 loop spans 16 amino acids. Germline CDR1 KGHSH, CDR2 LQKENI. V gave up 4 bases and J gave up 0 bases, with 15 bases separating them. Here the CDR3 reads CASSQLTSGTNYGYTF. As DNA, the CDR3 is TGTGCCAGCTCACAATTAACATCCGGGACTAACTATGGCTACACCTTC.

V usage is TRBV7-2 and J usage is TRBJ1-2, with 8 bases that match TRBD1. Per the germline V gene, CDR1 is SGHTA and CDR2 is FQGNSA. Germline trimming cut 4 bases from V and 2 bases from J; bases unmatched to any gene: 6. The CDR3 has 15 residues. The CDR3 DNA is TGTGCCAGCAGCTATAAACAGGGGGGGAACTATGGCTACACCTTC. Translating it yields CASSYKQGGNYGYTF.

The CDR3 reads CASSLGARDSDTQYF. In DNA form, the CDR3 reads TGTGCCAGCAGCTTAGGGGCCAGGGATTCAGATACGCAGTATTTT. The genes are TRBV7-6 and TRBJ2-3; possibly TRBD1 for D (5 bases). Per the germline V gene, CDR1 is SGHVS and CDR2 is FNYEAQ. This CDR3 is built from 15 residues. V dropped 1 base and J dropped 4 bases, with 12 bases sitting between them.

The V and J genes are TRBV12-3 or TRBV12-4 and TRBJ1-6; possible D gene TRBD1, 6 bases. The CDR3 sequence is 13 residues long. Trimming removed 7 bases from V and 10 bases from J, with 14 bases in between. CDR3 sequence: CASTPPTGSPLHF. The CDR3, as DNA: TGTGCCAGCACCCCCCCGACAGGCTCACCCCTCCACTTT.

The rearrangement links TRBV28 to TRBJ1-1, with a tentative D call TRBD1 (5 bases). With 5 bases removed from V and 4 bases from J, the gap between germline ends came to 20 bases. The germline CDR1 and CDR2 sequences are MDHEN and SYDVKM. CDR3 size: 16 residues. In DNA, the CDR3 is TGTGCCAGCAGTCCACAGATTAGGGCGGGGGGCACTGAAGCTTTCTTT. Translated, it gives CASSPQIRAGGTEAFF.

The rearrangement uses TRBV5-4 and TRBJ2-3, with 11 bases aligning to TRBD2. The germline CDR1 and CDR2 sequences are SGHNT and YYREEE (reference sequence). The CDR3 is made up of 19 amino acids. The ends lost 0 bases at V and 3 bases at J; junction bases unmatched: 12. The CDR3 spells CASSLDSGGAGVSTDTQYF. CDR3 bases: TGTGCCAGCAGCTTGGATAGCGGGGGGGCAGGCGTATCAACAGATACGCAGTATTTT. The full variable domain, completed using reference TRBV5-4 and TRBJ2-3, is ETGVTQSPTHLIKTRGQQVTLRCSSQSGHNTVSWYQQALGQGPQFIFQYYREEENGRGNFPPRFSGLQFPNYSSELNVNALELDDSALYLCASSLDSGGAGVSTDTQYFGPGTRLTVL.

This chain links TRBV4-3 with TRBJ2-7; TRBD2 aligns across 11 bases. The germline V gene encodes CDR1 LGHNA and CDR2 YSLEER. J gave up 5 bases and V 3 bases, and 15 bases lay outside the gene matches. The CDR3 has 18 amino acids. As DNA, the CDR3 is TGCGCCAGCAGCCAGGACGCCCTAGCGGGGGGTTGGATTGACGAGCAGTACGTC. Translation gives CASSQDALAGGWIDEQYV.

This rearrangement joins TRBV5-6 to TRBJ2-3; maybe TRBD1 (6 bases). The CDR3 sequence is 13 residues long. Germline V gives CDR1 SGHDT, CDR2 YYEEEE. Trimming pared 4 bases from V and 7 bases from J, leaving 13 bases between. CDR3 sequence: CASSRDQGNTQYF. The CDR3 nucleotides read TGTGCCAGCAGCCGGGATCAGGGGAATACGCAGTATTTT. The full variable domain, rest sourced from reference TRBV5-6 and TRBJ2-3, is DAGVTQSPTHLIKTRGQQVTLRCSPKSGHDTVSWYQQALGQGPQFIFQYYEEEERQRGNFPDRFSGHQFPNYSSELNVNALLLGDSALYLCASSRDQGNTQYFGPGTRLTVL.

This clone was counted a single time. The V call is TRBV11-3, the J call TRBJ2-6, with D uncertain. The CDR3 has 14 residues. The V gene lost 5 bases and the J gene lost 0 bases, with 5 bases spanning the gap. The germline CDR1 and CDR2 sequences are SGHNT and YENEEA. The DNA of the CDR3 is TGTGCCAGCAGCCCCGGCTCTGGGGCCAACGTCCTGACTTTC. This gives the protein CASSPGSGANVLTF.

This clone was seen ten or more times. This sequence joins TRBV14 and TRBJ1-6; D gene unclear. The ends were cut back, 1 base at V and 8 bases at J, with 9 bases in the middle. CDR3 length: 14 amino acids. Germline V lookup: CDR1 SGHDN, CDR2 FVKESK. Here the CDR3 reads CASSQGREYSPLHF. Here the CDR3 DNA reads TGTGCCAGCAGCCAAGGCCGGGAGTATTCACCCCTCCACTTT.

The genes are TRBV29-1 and TRBJ1-4, with 8 positions matching TRBD1. This CDR3 contains 13 residues. CDR1 and CDR2 from the germline V gene are SQVTM and ANQGSEA. V lost 6 bases, J lost 7 bases, and 7 bases stayed unmatched. The CDR3 coding sequence is TGCAGCGTGAGGACAGGGCCGCCTGAAAAACTGTTTTTT. It codes for CSVRTGPPEKLFF.

The gene calls are TRBV5-1 and TRBJ2-3; possibly TRBD1 for D (6 bases). The CDR3 loop spans 14 amino acids. The germline CDR1 and CDR2 sequences are SGHRS and YFSETQ. The ends were cut back, 7 bases at V and 0 bases at J, with 12 bases in the middle. In DNA, the CDR3 is TGCGCCAGCCAACCGGGGACAAGCACAGATACGCAGTATTTT. It yields the protein CASQPGTSTDTQYF. Together with reference TRBV5-1 and TRBJ2-3, the CDR3 gives the full variable domain: KAGVTQTPRYLIKTRGQQVTLSCSPISGHRSVSWYQQTPGQGLQFLFEYFSETQRNKGNFPGRFSGRQFSNSRSEMNVSTLELGDSALYLCASQPGTSTDTQYFGPGTRLTVL.

The V gene is TRBV7-9, the J gene TRBJ1-6; D gene uncertain. Germline-derived CDR1 and CDR2 are SEHNR and FQNEAQ (reference sequence). The CDR3 runs to 15 residues. The germline V and J ends were trimmed by 5 bases and 0 bases, with 8 bases remaining between them. The CDR3 protein is CASSQTSSYNSPLHF. The CDR3 nucleotides are TGTGCCAGCAGCCAAACTAGCTCCTATAATTCACCCCTCCACTTT.

The rearrangement joins TRBV19 to TRBJ1-5, with D maybe TRBD1 (5 bases). V was clipped by 8 bases and J by 0 bases, with 11 bases between them. The length of the CDR3 is 14 residues. CDR1 LNHDA and CDR2 SQIVND come from the germline V gene (reference sequence). The CDR3 DNA is TGTGCCAGTTGGGAGGGGTTTAGCAATCAGCCCCAGCATTTT. This encodes CASWEGFSNQPQHF.

The V gene is TRBV28, the J gene TRBJ2-1; D perhaps matches TRBD1 (5 bases). The germline V gene encodes CDR1 MDHEN and CDR2 SYDVKM. This CDR3 spans 14 amino acids. V was pared by 7 bases and J by 6 bases, with 16 bases between. The CDR3 sequence is CASTPQGLGNEQFF. The CDR3, as DNA: TGTGCCAGCACCCCCCAGGGTTTGGGCAATGAGCAGTTCTTC.

This clone occurred a few times. The genes are TRBV7-9 and TRBJ1-5; 7 bases match TRBD1. CDR3 length: 15 amino acids. Looked up from germline, CDR1 is SEHNR and CDR2 is FQNEAQ (reference sequence). The junction had 7 bases not matched to a gene; V was cut back by 1 base and J by 7 bases. The CDR3 DNA follows: TGTGCCAGCAGCTTAGGGACCGCAGGGGGACAGCCCCAGCATTTT. Translated, it gives CASSLGTAGGQPQHF.

The V and J genes are TRBV5-8 and TRBJ2-1; weak D call: TRBD1 (5 bases). Germline loops: CDR1 SGHTS, CDR2 YDEGEE. V gave up 0 bases and J gave up 8 bases, with 9 bases separating them. The CDR3 totals 13 residues. The DNA of the CDR3 is TGTGCCAGCAGCTTGGTCCAGGGCCATGAGCAGTTCTTC. It is translated as CASSLVQGHEQFF.

The chain uses TRBV4-1 and TRBJ1-1, with 9 bases that match TRBD1. CDR1 is MGHRA and CDR2 is YSYEKL in the germline V gene. The CDR3 is made up of 19 amino acids. V was pared by 5 bases and J by 6 bases, with 22 bases of the junction left unmatched. CDR3 bases: TGCGCCAGCAGCATCCGACAGGGGGACCTAGCCGAGGCCAGCCCTGAAGCTTTCTTT. Translating gives CASSIRQGDLAEASPEAFF.

The J gene is TRBJ2-5, the V gene TRBV5-4; TRBD2 matches 11 bases. Losses at the gene ends were 4 bases for V and 5 bases for J; bases not matched to a gene: 10. This CDR3 has 16 residues. Germline V lookup: CDR1 SGHNT, CDR2 YYREEE (reference sequence). The CDR3, as DNA: TGTGCCAGCAGCCCGGGACTAGCGGAGGCGGAGGAGACCCAGTACTTC. Its translation is CASSPGLAEAEETQYF.

The CDR3 sequence: CASSLSSGGLTGELFF. The CDR3 coding sequence is TGTGCCAGCAGCTTGTCCAGCGGGGGCCTCACCGGGGAGCTGTTTTTT. The chain employs TRBV5-6 and TRBJ2-2, with 8 bases matching TRBD2. CDR1 and CDR2 (germline): SGHDT, YYEEEE. This CDR3 has 16 amino acids. V was pared by 1 base and J by 4 bases, with 6 bases of the junction left unmatched.

This clone has a count of ten or more. The chain links TRBV24-1 to TRBJ1-2, with 9 bases that match TRBD1. V gave up 5 bases and J gave up 7 bases; unmatched junction bases: 7. CDR3 size: 14 residues. CDR1 is KGHDR and CDR2 is SFDVKD in the germline V gene. CDR3 sequence (DNA): TGTGCCACCAGTGCCCGGGACAGGGCGGCTGGCTACACCTTC. It codes for CATSARDRAAGYTF.

V gene TRBV27 combines with J gene TRBJ2-2, with 9 positions matching TRBD1. This CDR3 is 15 amino acids long. V shed 5 bases and J 6 bases; nucleotides not matched to a gene: 7. Germline V gene sequence: CDR1 MNHEY, CDR2 SMNVEV (reference sequence). Here the CDR3 reads CASSRGQGTAGELFF. CDR3 DNA sequence: TGTGCCAGCAGTCGTGGACAGGGGACGGCCGGGGAGCTGTTTTTT.

This chain connects TRBV4-1 to TRBJ1-2, with D unclear. This CDR3 has 13 residues. CDR1 and CDR2 from the germline V gene are MGHRA and YSYEKL. With 3 bases removed from V and 8 bases from J, the gap between germline ends came to 13 bases. CDR3 nucleotides: TGCGCCAGCAGCCAGAGCGGGCTATGGGGCTACACCTTC. The encoded protein is CASSQSGLWGYTF.